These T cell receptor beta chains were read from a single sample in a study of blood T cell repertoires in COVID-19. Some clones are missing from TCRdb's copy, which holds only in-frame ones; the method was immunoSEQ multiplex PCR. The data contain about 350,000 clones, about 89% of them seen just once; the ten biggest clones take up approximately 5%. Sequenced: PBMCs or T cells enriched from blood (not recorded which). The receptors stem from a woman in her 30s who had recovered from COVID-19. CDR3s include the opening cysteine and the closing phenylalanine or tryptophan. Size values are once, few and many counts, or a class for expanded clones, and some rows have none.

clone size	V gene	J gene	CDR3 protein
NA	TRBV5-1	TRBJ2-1	CASSLGDSYNEQFF
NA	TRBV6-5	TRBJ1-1	CASHLQGAAFF
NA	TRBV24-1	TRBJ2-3	CATSDARRGTDTQYF
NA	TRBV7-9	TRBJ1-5	CASSLAQGFQPQHF
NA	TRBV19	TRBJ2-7	CASSPPPGQATPEQYF
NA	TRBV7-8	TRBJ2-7	CASSFFGGHSKWEQYF
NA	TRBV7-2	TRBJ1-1	CASSSTRVIQGAVNTEAFF
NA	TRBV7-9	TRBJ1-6	CASSPLGQGANNSPLHF
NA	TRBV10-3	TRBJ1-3	CAISAGSGNTIYF
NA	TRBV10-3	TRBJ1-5	CAISDRDQPQHF
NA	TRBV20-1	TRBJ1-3	CSAGDAATIYF
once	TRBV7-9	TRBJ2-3	CASSTRTGSTDTQYF
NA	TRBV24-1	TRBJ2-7	CATSETTGGIDEQYF
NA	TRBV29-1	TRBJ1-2	CSVLGGGTDYGYTF
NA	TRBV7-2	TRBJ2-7	CASSSTFLSYEQYF
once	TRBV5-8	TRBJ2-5	CASPPRGNRETQYF
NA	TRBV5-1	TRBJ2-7	CASSLAGVSVEQYF
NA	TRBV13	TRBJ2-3	CASSLVPEDTQYF
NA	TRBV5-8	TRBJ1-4	CASSPIYRTNEKLFF
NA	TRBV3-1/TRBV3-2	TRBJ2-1	CASSQDNMGASGGISSYNEQFF
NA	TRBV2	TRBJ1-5	CASSWTGMDQPQHF
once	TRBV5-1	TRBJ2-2	CASSLLTSGETGELFF
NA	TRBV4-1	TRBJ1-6	CASSQDPTGGSPLHF
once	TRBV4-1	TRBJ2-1	CASSLGRVGEQFF
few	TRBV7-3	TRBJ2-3	CASSAGLAGGTDTQYF
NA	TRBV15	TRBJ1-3	CATSSSPGNTIYF
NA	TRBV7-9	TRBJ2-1	CASSAALDEQFF
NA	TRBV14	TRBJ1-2	CASSQDGGQANYGYTF
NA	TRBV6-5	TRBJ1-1	CASSRRGNVDTEAFF
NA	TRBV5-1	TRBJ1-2	CASSSGRDNGYTF
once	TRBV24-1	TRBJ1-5	CATSDLGDRKSNQPQHF
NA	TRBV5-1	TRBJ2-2	CASSLTSGGRGTGELFF
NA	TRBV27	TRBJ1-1	CASSSSGTEAFF
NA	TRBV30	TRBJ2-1	CAWRIRGYNEQFF
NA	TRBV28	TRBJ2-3	CASSLMRALSTDTQYF
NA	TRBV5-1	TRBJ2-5	CASSRSGGAETQYF
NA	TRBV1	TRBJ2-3	CTSSQGSGAINTDTQYF
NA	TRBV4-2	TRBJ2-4	CASSPGLAEAKNIQYF
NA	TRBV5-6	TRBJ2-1	CASSGTSDEQFF
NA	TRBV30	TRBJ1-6	CACSQGQTPLHF
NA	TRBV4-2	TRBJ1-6	CASSPGGTGVNSPLHF
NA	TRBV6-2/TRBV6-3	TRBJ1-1	CASSRRGPMNTEAFF
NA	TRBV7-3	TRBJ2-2	CASSISTGTGELFF
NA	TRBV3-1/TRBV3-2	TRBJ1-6	CASSQTLDRVNSPLHF
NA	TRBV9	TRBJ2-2	CASSVAATGLHTGELFF
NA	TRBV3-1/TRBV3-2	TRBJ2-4	CASSQAGGNIQYF
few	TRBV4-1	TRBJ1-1	CASSPRKTQGQGRLDTEAFF